In this sample, the clone carrying this TCR beta chain turned up many times. The TCRbeta library incorporated unique molecular identifiers. MiXCR, applied by TCRdb to the PCR reads, yields one record per CDR3 protein. The sample holds fewer than 35,000 distinct CDR3 sequences, 5.5% to 7.5% seen once. The data were taken from a study of T-cell reconstitution after alpha-beta-depleted transplantation in children. The CDR3 length is 14 residues. Trimming cost V 7 bases and J 3 bases, with 14 bases left between them. Germline V gene sequence: CDR1 LNHDA, CDR2 SQIVND (reference sequence). This sample comprised PBMCs, mostly from graft donor cells, obtained 180 days after TCRalphabeta/CD19-depleted stem cell transplant. V gene TRBV19 combines with J gene TRBJ2-3; D perhaps matches TRBD2 (6 bases). The TCR was taken from a male patient younger than 18 who had a stem cell transplant for acute myeloid leukemia, so the T cells may come from the graft donor. The DNA for the CDR3 is TGTGCCAGTACCCAGGGCGCGGGGACAGATACGCAGTATTTT. Translation gives CASTQGAGTDTQYF. Based on the CDR3 plus reference TRBV19 and TRBJ2-3, the full variable domain is DGGITQSPKYLFRKEGQNVTLSCEQNLNHDAMYWYRQDPGQGLRLIYYSQIVNDFQKGDIAEGYSVSREKKESFPLTVTSAQKNPTAFYLCASTQGAGTDTQYFGPGTRLTVL.